This T cell receptor (beta chain) originates from a study of beta chain features in type 1 diabetes. The wider study: Across the samples, around 110,000,000 sorted cells were examined in total. Study outcomes and limitations: When VDJ junctions were examined, type 1 diabetes patients showed fewer insertions and more deletions.

The germline gives CDR1 SGHDT, CDR2 YYEEEE. Trimming removed 1 base from V and 6 bases from J, with 16 bases in between. The CDR3 totals 15 residues. Expressed TCRB transcripts were sequenced because the entire RNA isolate underwent reverse transcription. Sequencing used immunoSEQ multiplex PCR; TCRdb keeps in-frame clones, though not all of them. The sample records some 270,000 clones, roughly 15% being singletons. This clone was counted between two and nine times. What it recognizes is unknown. This TCR was recovered from a woman aged 35 to 49 in good health. The chain joins TRBV5-6 to TRBJ1-1; D gene uncertain. The sequencing sample was made of naive CD4+ T cells from blood. As DNA, the CDR3 is TGTGCCAGCAGCTTGCTAGCAGAAAGGCTCCCTGAAGCTTTCTTT. Amino acids: CASSLLAERLPEAFF.